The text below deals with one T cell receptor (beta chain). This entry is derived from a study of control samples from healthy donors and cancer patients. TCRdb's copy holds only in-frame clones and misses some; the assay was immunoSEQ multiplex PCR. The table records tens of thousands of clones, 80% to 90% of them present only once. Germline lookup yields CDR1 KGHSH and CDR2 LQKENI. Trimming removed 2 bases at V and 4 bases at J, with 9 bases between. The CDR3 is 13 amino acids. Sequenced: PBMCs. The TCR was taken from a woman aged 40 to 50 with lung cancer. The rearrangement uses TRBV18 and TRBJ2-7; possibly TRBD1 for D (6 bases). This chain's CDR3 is CASSPSGAYEQYF. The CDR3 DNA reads TGTGCCAGCTCACCATCAGGGGCTTACGAGCAGTACTTC.